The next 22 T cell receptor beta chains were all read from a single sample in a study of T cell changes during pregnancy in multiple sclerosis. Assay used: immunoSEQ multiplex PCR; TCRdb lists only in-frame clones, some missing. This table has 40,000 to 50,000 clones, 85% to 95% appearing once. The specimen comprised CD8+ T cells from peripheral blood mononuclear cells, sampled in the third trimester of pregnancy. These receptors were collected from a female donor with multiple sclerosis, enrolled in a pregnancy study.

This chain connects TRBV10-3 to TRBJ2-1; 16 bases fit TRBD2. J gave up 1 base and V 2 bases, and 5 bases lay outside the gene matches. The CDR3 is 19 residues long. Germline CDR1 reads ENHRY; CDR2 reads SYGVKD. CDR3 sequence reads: CAISEGTSGREGSYNEQFF. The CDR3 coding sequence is TGTGCCATCAGTGAGGGGACTAGCGGGAGGGAAGGGTCCTACAATGAGCAGTTCTTC.

The CDR3 spells CASSYSVLGEQYF. The CDR3 nucleotides read TGTGCCAGCAGTTACTCTGTGCTCGGGGAGCAGTACTTC. The chain is built from TRBV6-5 and TRBJ2-7; no clear D. CDR1 is MNHEY and CDR2 is SVGAGI in the germline V gene. Trimming cost V 0 bases and J 7 bases, with 10 bases left between them. The CDR3 is 13 residues long.

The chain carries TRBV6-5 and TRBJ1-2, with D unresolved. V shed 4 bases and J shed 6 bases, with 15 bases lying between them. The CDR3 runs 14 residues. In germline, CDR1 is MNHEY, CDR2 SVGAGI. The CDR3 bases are TGTGCCAGCAGTTTTACTGGAGAACGGGATGGCTACACCTTC. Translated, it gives CASSFTGERDGYTF.

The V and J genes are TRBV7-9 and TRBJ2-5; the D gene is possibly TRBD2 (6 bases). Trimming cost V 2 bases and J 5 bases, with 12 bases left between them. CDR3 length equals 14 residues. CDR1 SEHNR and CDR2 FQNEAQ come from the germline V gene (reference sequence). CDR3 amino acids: CASSLPAGKETQYF. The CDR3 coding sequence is TGTGCCAGCAGCTTACCGGCGGGGAAGGAGACCCAGTACTTC.

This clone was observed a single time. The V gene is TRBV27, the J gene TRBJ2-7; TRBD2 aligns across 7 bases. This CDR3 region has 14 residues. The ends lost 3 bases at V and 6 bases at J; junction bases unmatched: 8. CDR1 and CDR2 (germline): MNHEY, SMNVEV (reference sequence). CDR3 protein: CASSLGGTTSEQYF. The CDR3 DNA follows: TGTGCCAGCAGTTTGGGGGGGACTACTTCCGAGCAGTACTTC.

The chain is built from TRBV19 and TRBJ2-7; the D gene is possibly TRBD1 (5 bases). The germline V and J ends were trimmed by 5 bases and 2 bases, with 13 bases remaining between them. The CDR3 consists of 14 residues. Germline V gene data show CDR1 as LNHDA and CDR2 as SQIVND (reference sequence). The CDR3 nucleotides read TGTGCCAGTAGTCCGGACAAGCACACCTACGAGCAGTACTTC. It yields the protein CASSPDKHTYEQYF.

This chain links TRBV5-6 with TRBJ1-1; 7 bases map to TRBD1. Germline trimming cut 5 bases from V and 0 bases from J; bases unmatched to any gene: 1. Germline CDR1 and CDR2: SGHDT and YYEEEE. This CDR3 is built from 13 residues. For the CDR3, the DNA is TGTGCCAGCAGGGACAGGATGAACACTGAAGCTTTCTTT. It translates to CASRDRMNTEAFF.

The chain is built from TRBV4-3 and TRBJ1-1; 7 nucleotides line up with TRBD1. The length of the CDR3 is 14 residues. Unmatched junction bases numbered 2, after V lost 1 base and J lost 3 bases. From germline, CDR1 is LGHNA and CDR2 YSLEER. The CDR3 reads CASSQGTGDTEAFF. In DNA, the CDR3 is TGCGCCAGCAGCCAAGGAACAGGGGACACTGAAGCTTTCTTT.

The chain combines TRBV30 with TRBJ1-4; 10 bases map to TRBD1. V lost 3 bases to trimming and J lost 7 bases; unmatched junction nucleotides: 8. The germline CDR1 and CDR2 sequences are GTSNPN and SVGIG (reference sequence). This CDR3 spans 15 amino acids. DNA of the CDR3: TGTGCCTGGAGCGAGGACAGGGGGTTTATTGAAAAACTGTTTTTT. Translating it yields CAWSEDRGFIEKLFF.

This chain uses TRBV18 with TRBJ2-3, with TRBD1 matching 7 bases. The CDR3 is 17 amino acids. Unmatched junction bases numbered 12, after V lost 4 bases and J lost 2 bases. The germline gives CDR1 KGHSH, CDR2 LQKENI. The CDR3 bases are TGTGCCAGCTCACAGCTTTCTACGGGACAGCTCACAGATACGCAGTATTTT. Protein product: CASSQLSTGQLTDTQYF.

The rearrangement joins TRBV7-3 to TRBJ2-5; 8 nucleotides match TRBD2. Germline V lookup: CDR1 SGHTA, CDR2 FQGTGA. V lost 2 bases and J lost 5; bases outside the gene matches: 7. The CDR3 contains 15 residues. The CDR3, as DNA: TGTGCCAGCAGCTTATCGGGGGGGGGCCAGGAGACCCAGTACTTC. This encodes CASSLSGGGQETQYF.

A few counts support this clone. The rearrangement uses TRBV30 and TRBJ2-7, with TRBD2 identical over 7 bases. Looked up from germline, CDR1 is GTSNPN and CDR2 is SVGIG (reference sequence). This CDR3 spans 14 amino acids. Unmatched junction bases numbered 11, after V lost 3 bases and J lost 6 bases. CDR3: CAWSTPSGNSEQYF. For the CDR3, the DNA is TGTGCCTGGAGCACTCCAAGCGGGAACTCCGAGCAGTACTTC. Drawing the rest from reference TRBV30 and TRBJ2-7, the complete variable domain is SQTIHQWPATLVQPVGSPLSLECTVEGTSNPNLYWYRQAAGRGLQLLFYSVGIGQISSEVPQNLSASRPQDRQFILSSKKLLLSDSGFYLCAWSTPSGNSEQYFGPGTRLTVT.

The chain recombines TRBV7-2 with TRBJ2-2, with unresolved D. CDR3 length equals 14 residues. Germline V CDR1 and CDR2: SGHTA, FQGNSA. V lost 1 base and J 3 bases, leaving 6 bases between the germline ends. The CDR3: CASSLVGYTGELFF. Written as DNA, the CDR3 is TGTGCCAGCAGCTTAGTCGGGTACACCGGGGAGCTGTTTTTT.

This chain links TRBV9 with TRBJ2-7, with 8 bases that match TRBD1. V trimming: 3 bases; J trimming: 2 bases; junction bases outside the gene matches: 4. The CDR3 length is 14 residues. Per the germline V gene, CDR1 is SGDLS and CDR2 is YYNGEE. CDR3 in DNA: TGTGCCAGCAGCGGGACAGGGAACCCCTACGAGCAGTACTTC. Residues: CASSGTGNPYEQYF.

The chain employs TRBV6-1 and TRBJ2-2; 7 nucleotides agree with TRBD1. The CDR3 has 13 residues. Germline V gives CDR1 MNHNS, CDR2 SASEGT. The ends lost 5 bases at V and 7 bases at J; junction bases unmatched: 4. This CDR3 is CASSSTGLGELFF. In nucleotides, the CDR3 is TGTGCCAGCAGTTCGACAGGGCTCGGGGAGCTGTTTTTT.

The CDR3 coding sequence is TGTGCCAGCACCGTACGGGACAATGAGCAGTTCTTC. Translation: CASTVRDNEQFF. The V and J genes are TRBV7-8 and TRBJ2-1; unclear D gene. The CDR3 runs 12 residues. Trimming pared 7 bases from V and 5 bases from J, leaving 9 bases between. The germline gives CDR1 SGHVS, CDR2 FQNEAQ.

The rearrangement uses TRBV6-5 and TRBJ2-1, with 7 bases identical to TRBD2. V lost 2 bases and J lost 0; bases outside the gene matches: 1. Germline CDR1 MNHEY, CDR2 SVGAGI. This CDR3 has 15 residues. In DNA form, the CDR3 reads TGTGCCAGCAGTTACGGGGACTACTCCTACAATGAGCAGTTCTTC. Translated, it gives CASSYGDYSYNEQFF.

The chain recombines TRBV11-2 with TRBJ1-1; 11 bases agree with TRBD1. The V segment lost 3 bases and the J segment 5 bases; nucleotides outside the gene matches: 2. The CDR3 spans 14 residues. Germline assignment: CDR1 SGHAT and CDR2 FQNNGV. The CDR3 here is CASSFGTGGTEAFF. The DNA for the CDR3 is TGTGCCAGCAGCTTCGGGACAGGGGGGACTGAAGCTTTCTTT.

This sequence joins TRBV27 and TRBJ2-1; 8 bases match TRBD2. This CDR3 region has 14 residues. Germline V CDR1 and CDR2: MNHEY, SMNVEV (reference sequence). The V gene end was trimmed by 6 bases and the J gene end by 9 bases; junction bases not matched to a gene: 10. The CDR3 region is CASRDPGLGAEQFF. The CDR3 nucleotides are TGTGCCAGCAGGGATCCGGGACTAGGGGCTGAGCAGTTCTTC.

The CDR3 here is CASSSDLTEAFF. CDR3 DNA: TGTGCCAGCAGCTCAGATCTCACTGAAGCTTTCTTT. The chain uses TRBV7-9 and TRBJ1-1, with D uncertain. The V and J ends lost 4 bases and 4 bases respectively, with 7 bases between them. Per the germline V gene, CDR1 is SEHNR and CDR2 is FQNEAQ (reference sequence). The CDR3 contains 12 residues.

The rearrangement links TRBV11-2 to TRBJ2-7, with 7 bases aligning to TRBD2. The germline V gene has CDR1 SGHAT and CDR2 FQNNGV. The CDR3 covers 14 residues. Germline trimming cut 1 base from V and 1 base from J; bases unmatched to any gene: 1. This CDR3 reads CASSLAGGSYEQYF. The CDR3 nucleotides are TGTGCCAGCAGCTTAGCGGGAGGTTCCTACGAGCAGTACTTC.

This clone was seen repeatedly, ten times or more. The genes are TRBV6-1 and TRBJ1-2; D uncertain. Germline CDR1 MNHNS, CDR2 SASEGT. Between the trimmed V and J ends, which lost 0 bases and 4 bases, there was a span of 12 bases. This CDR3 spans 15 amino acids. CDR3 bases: TGTGCCAGCAGTGAAGCGGGCACGGAAGGCTATGGCTACACCTTC. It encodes CASSEAGTEGYGYTF.